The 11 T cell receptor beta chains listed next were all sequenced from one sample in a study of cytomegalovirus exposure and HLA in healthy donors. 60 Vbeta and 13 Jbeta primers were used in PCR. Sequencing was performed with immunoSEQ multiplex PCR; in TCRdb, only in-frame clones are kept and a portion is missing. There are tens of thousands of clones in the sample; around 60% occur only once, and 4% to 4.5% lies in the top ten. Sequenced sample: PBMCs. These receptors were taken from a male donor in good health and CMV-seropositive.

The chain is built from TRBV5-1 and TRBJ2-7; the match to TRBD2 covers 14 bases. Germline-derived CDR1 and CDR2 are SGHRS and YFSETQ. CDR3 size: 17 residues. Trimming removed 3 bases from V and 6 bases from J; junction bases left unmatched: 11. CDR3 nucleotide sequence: TGCGCCAGCAGCTCCGGGACTAGCGGGGGCCCAGGGGGCGAGCAGTACTTC. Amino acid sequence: CASSSGTSGGPGGEQYF.

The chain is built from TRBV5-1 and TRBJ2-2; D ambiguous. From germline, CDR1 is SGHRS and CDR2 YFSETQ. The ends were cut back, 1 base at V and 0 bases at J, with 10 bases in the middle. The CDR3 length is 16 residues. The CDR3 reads CASSLNVAANTGELFF. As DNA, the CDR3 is TGCGCCAGCAGCTTGAATGTGGCAGCGAACACCGGGGAGCTGTTTTTT. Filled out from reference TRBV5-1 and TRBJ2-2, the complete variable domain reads KAGVTQTPRYLIKTRGQQVTLSCSPISGHRSVSWYQQTPGQGLQFLFEYFSETQRNKGNFPGRFSGRQFSNSRSEMNVSTLELGDSALYLCASSLNVAANTGELFFGEGSRLTVL.

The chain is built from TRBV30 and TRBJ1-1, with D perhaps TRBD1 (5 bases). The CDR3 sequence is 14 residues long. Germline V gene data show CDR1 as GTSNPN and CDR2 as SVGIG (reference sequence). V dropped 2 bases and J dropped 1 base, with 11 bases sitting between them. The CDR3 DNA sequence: TGTGCCTGGAGTACCAGGACAAGGAACACTGAAGCTTTCTTT. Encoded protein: CAWSTRTRNTEAFF.

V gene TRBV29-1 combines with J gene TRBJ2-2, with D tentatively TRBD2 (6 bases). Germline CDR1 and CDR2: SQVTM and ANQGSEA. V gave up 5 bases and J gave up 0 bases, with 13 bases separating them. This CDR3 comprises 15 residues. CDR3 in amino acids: CSVTISGPNTGELFF. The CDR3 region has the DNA TGCAGCGTTACCATCAGCGGGCCGAACACCGGGGAGCTGTTTTTT.

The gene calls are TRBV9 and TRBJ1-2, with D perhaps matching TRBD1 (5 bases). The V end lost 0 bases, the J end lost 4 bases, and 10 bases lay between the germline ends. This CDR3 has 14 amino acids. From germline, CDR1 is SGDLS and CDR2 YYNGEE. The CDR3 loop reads CASSVATGGYGYTF. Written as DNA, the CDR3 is TGTGCCAGCAGCGTAGCTACGGGGGGCTATGGCTACACCTTC.

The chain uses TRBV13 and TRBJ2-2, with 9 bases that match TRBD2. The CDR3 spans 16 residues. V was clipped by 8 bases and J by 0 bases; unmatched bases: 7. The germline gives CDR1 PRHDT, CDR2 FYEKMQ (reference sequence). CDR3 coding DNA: TGTGCCAGCCGCGGGCTAGCGGGGCCGAACACCGGGGAGCTGTTTTTT. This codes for CASRGLAGPNTGELFF.

The CDR3 DNA is TGTGCCAGCAGCGTAGACCCTAGCGGGGCCACCTACGAGCAGTACTTC. This codes for CASSVDPSGATYEQYF. The chain links TRBV9 to TRBJ2-7; TRBD2 aligns across 9 bases. Trimming cost V 0 bases and J 2 bases; bases outside gene matches: 6. CDR3 size: 16 residues. Germline V CDR1 and CDR2: SGDLS, YYNGEE.

The CDR3 spells CASSQEVGRGVYEQYF. The DNA for the CDR3 is TGTGCCAGCAGCCAAGAGGTAGGGCGGGGGGTTTACGAGCAGTACTTC. The J gene is TRBJ2-7, the V gene TRBV4-2, with TRBD2 matching 8 bases. The trim removed 0 bases at V and 4 bases at J, leaving 8 bases unmatched. Germline V CDR1 and CDR2: LGHNA, YNFKEQ. The CDR3 consists of 16 residues.

For the CDR3, the DNA is TGTGCCAGCAGCTTAGCATCAGGGGGGAATGGCTACACCTTC. Translation: CASSLASGGNGYTF. The genes are TRBV7-9 and TRBJ1-2; the match to TRBD1 covers 7 bases. Losses at the gene ends were 0 bases for V and 6 bases for J; bases not matched to a gene: 4. The CDR3 runs 14 residues. Germline V CDR1 and CDR2: SEHNR, FQNEAQ (reference sequence).

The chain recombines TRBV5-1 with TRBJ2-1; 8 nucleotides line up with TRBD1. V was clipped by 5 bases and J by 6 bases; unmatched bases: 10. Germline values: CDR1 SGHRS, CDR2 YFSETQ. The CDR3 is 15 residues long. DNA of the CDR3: TGCGCCAGCAGTTACGGACAGGGTGGCGGCAATGAGCAGTTCTTC. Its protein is CASSYGQGGGNEQFF.

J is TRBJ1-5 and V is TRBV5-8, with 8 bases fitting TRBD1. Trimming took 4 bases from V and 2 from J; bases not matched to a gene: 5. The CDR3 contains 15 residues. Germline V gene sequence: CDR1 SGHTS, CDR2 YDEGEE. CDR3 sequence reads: CASSPGQGGNQPQHF. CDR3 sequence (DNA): TGTGCCAGCAGCCCCGGACAGGGAGGCAATCAGCCCCAGCATTTT. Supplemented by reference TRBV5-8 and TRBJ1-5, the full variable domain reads EAGVTQSPTHLIKTRGQQATLRCSPISGHTSVYWYQQALGLGLQFLLWYDEGEERNRGNFPPRFSGRQFPNYSSELNVNALELEDSALYLCASSPGQGGNQPQHFGDGTRLSIL.